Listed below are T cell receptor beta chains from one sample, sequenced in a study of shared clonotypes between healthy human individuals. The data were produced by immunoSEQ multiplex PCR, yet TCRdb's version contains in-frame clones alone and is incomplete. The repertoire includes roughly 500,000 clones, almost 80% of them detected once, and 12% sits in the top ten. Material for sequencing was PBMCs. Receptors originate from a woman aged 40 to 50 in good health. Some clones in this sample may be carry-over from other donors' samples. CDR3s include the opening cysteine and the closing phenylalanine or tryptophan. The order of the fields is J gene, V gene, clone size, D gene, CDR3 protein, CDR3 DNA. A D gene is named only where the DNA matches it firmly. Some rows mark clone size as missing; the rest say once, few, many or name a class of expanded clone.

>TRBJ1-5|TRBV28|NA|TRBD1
CASRTGKVQPQHF
TGTGCCAGCAGGACAGGGAAGGTTCAGCCCCAGCATTTT
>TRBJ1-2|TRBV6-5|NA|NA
CASSSGTPGYTF
TGTGCCAGCAGTTCCGGGACCCCCGGCTACACCTTC
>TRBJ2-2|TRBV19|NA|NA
CASIDGTSYTGELFF
TGTGCCAGCATCGACGGGACAAGTTACACCGGGGAGCTGTTTTTT
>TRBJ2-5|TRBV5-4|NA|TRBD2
CASSPTSGGYQETQYF
TGTGCCAGCAGCCCTACTAGCGGAGGGTACCAAGAGACCCAGTACTTC
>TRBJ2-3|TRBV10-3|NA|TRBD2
CAISESASGRGKDTQYF
TGTGCCATCAGTGAGTCGGCTAGCGGGAGGGGGAAAGATACGCAGTATTTT
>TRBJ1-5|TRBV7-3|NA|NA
CASSPIGAGRGNQPQHF
TGTGCCAGCAGCCCCATAGGGGCAGGGCGGGGCAATCAGCCCCAGCATTTT
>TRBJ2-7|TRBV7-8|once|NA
CASSFRDNYEQYF
TGTGCCAGCAGCTTCCGGGACAACTACGAGCAGTACTTC
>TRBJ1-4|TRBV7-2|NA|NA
CASSLTSTNEKLFF
TGTGCCAGCAGCTTGACCTCAACTAATGAAAAACTGTTTTTT
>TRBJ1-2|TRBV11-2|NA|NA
CASSTQGGGYTF
TGCGCCAGCAGCACACAGGGAGGCGGCTACACCTTC
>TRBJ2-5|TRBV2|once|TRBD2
CASSLTLTGTSGRALQETQYF
TGTGCCAGCAGTCTTACCTTGACCGGGACTAGCGGGAGGGCCCTCCAAGAGACCCAGTACTTC
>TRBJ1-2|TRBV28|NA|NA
CASSSSQGLANGYTF
TGTGCCAGCAGTTCCTCCCAGGGGCTAGCGAATGGCTACACCTTC
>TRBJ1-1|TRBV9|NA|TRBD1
CASRDRGGTEAFF
TGTGCCAGCAGGGACAGGGGAGGAACTGAAGCTTTCTTT
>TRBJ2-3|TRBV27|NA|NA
CASSLRDTQYF
TGTGCCAGCAGTTTAAGGGATACGCAGTATTTT
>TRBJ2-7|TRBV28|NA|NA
CASTSRWAGISYEQYF
TGTGCCAGCACCTCCAGGTGGGCGGGGATCTCCTACGAGCAGTACTTC
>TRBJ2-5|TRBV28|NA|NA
CASSLTKETQYF
TGTGCCAGCAGTTTAACAAAAGAGACCCAGTACTTC
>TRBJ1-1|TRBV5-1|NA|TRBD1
CASSTRQGLDTEAFF
TGCGCCAGCAGCACCCGACAGGGGCTCGACACTGAAGCTTTCTTT
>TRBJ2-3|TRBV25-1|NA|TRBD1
CASSEWGRGLDTQYF
TGTGCCAGCAGTGAATGGGGAAGGGGGCTAGATACGCAGTATTTT
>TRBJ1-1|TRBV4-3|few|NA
CASSQERGLNTEAFF
TGCGCCAGCAGCCAAGAGCGGGGTCTGAACACTGAAGCTTTCTTT
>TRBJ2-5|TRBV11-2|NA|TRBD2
CASSSGLAGAETQYF
TGTGCCAGCAGCTCAGGACTAGCGGGAGCAGAGACCCAGTACTTC
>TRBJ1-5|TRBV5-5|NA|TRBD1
CASSLGQPNQPQHF
TGTGCCAGCAGTTTGGGACAGCCAAATCAGCCCCAGCATTTT
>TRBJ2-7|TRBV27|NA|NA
CASSLRGIGEQYF
TGTGCCAGCAGTTTGAGGGGGATCGGCGAGCAGTACTTC
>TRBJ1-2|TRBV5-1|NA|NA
CASSLGGVDGYTF
TGCGCCAGCAGCTTAGGGGGGGTAGATGGCTACACCTTC
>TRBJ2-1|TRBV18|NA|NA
CASSPVGANEQFF
TGTGCCAGCTCACCAGTAGGGGCTAATGAGCAGTTCTTC
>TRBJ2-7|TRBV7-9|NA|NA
CASSHPPSRGYYEQYF
TGTGCCAGCAGCCATCCCCCCTCCAGGGGATATTACGAGCAGTACTTC
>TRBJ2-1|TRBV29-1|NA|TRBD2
CSVGRGSGRYEQFF
TGCAGCGTGGGAAGGGGTAGCGGGAGATATGAGCAGTTCTTC
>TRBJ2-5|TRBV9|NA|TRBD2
CASSAGTSGLGETQYF
TGTGCCAGCAGCGCCGGGACTAGCGGGCTAGGGGAGACCCAGTACTTC
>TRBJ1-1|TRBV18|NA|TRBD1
CASSPLTPGQGTTEAFF
TGTGCCAGCTCACCACTAACCCCGGGACAGGGAACCACTGAAGCTTTCTTT
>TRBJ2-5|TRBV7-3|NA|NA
CASSLSYPILRAQYF
TGTGCCAGCAGCTTATCTTACCCTATACTGAGGGCCCAGTACTTC
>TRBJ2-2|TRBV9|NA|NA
CASSAGFRAGELFF
TGTGCCAGCAGTGCAGGGTTTCGGGCCGGGGAGCTGTTTTTT
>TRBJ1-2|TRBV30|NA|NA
CAWSVLGTGRPTNYGYTF
TGTGCCTGGAGTGTACTAGGAACAGGGCGTCCGACTAACTATGGCTACACCTTC
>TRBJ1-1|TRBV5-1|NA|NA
CASSSQGPGAEAFF
TGCGCCAGCAGCTCTCAGGGCCCGGGGGCTGAAGCTTTCTTT